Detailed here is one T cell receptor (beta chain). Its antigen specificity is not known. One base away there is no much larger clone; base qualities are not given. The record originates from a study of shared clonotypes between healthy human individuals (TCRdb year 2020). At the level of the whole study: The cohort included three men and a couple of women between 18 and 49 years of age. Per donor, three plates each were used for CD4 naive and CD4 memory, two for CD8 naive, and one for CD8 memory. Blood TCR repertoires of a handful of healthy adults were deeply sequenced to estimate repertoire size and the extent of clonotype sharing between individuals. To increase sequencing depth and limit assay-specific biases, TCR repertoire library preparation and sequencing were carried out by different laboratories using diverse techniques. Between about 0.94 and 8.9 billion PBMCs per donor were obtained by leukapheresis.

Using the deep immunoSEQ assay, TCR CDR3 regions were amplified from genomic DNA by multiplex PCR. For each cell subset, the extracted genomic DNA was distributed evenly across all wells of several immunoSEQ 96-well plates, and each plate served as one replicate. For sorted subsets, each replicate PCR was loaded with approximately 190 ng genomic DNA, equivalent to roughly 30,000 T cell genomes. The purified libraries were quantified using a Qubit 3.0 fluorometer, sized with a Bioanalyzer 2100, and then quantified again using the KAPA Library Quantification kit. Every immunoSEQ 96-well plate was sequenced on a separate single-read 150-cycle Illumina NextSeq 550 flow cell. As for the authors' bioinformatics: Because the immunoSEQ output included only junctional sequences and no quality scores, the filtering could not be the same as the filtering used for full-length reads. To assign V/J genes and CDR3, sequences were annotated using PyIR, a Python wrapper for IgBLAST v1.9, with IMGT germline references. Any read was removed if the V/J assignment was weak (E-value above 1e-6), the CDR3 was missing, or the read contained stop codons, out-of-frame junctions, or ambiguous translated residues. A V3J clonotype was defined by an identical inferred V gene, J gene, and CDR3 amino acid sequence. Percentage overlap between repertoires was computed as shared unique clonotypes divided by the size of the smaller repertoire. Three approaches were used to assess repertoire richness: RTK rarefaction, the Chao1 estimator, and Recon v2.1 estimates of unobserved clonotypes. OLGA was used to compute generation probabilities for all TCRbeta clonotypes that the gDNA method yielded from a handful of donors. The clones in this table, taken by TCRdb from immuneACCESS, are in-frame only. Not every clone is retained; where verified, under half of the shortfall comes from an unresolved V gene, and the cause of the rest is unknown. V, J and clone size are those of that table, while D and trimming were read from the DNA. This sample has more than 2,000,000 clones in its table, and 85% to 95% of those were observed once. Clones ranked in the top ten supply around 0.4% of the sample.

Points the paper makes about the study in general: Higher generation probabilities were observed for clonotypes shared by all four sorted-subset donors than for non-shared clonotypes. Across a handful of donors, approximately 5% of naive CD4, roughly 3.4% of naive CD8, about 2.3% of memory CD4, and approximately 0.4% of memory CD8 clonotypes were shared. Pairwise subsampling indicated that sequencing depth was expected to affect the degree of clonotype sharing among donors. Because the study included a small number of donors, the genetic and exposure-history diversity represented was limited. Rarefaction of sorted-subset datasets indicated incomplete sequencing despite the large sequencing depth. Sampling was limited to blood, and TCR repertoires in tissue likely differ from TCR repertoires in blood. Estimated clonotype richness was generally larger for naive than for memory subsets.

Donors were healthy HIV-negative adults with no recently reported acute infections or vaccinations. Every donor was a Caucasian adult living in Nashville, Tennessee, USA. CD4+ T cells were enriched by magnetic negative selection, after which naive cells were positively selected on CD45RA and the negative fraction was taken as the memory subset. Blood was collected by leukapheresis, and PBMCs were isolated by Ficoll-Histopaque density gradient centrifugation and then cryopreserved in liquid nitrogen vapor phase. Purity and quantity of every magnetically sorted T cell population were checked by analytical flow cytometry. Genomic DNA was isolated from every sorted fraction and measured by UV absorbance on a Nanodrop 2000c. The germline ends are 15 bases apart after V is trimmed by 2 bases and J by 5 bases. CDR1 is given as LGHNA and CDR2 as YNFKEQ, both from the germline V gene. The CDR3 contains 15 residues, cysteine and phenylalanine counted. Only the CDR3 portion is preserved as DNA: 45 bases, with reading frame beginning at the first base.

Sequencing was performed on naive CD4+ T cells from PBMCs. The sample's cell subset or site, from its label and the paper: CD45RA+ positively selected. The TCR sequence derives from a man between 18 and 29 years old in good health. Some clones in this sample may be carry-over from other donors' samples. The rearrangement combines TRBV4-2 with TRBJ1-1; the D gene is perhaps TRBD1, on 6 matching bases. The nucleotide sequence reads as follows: TGTGCCAGCAGCCAAATGGACGGAGGGGGGACTGAAGCTTTCTTT. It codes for CASSQMDGGGTEAFF.